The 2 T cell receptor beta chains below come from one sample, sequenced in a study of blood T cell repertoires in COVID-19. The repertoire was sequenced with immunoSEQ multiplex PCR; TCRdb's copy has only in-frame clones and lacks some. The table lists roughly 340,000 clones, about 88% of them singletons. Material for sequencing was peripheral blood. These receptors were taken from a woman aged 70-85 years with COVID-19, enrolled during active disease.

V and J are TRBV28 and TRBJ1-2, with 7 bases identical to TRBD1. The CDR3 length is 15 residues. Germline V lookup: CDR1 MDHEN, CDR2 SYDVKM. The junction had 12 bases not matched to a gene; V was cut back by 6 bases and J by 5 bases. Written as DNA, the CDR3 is TGTGCCAGCAGCTCCGGGACAGCAACTCTTTATGGCTACACCTTC. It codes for CASSSGTATLYGYTF.

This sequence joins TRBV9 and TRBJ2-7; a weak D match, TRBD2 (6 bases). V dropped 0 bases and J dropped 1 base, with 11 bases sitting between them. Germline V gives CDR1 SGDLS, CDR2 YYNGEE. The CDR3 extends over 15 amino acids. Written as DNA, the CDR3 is TGTGCCAGCAGCGTAGGAGGTGGGGGGTCCTACGAGCAGTACTTC. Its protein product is CASSVGGGGSYEQYF.